This T cell receptor (beta chain) came from a study of neurological immune-mediated disorders. The germline V gene encodes CDR1 SGHDT and CDR2 YYEEEE. With 4 bases clipped from V and 3 bases from J, the junction kept 2 bases outside the gene matches. CDR3 length: 15 residues. At least ten counts were recorded for this clonotype. As for the cDNA, it was generated by 5'RACE with 10-nucleotide random UMIs. MiXCR, run by TCRdb on the 5' RACE reads, gives a single entry per CDR3 protein. The sample contains 40,000 to 45,000 distinct CDR3 sequences, roughly an eighth of which appear only once. Sequenced: PBMCs. The chain has TRBV5-6 and TRBJ2-3, with TRBD2 matching over 13 bases. The TCR comes from a female donor in good health. CDR3 region: CASSVTSGGTDTQYF. The DNA of the CDR3 is TGTGCCAGCAGCGTGACTAGCGGGGGGACAGATACGCAGTATTTT.